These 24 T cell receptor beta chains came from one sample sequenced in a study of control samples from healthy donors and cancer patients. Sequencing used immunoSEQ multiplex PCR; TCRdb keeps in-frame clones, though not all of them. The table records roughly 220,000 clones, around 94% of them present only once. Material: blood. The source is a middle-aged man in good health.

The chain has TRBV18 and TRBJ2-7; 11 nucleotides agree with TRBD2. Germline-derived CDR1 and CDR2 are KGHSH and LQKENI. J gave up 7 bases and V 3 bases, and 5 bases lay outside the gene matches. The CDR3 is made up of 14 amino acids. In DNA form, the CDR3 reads TGTGCCAGCTCACCTAGCGGGGGGGCCCGGGAGCAGTACGTC. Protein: CASSPSGGAREQYV.

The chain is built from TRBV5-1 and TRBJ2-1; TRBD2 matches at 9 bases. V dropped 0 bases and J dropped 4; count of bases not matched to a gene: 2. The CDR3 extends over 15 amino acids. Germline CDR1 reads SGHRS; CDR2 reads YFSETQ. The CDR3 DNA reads TGCGCCAGCAGCTTGGAAACTAGCGGGTACAATGAGCAGTTCTTC. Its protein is CASSLETSGYNEQFF.

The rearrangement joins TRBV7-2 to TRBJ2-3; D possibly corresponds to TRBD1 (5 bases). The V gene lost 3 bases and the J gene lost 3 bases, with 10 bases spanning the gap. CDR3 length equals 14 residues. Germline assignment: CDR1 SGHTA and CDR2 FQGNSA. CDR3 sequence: CASSFKGLTDTQYF. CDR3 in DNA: TGTGCCAGCAGCTTTAAGGGGTTGACAGATACGCAGTATTTT.

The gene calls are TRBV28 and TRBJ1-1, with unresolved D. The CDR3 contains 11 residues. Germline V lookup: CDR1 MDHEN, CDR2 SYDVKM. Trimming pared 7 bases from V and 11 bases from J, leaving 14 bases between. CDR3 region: CASKGQLGAFF. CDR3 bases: TGTGCCAGCAAGGGCCAGCTAGGGGCTTTCTTT.

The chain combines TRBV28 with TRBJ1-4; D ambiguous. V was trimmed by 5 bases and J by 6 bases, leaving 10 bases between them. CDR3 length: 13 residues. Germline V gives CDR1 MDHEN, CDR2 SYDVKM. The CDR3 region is CASSPDWDEKLFF. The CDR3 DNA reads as TGTGCCAGCAGTCCGGACTGGGATGAAAAACTGTTTTTT. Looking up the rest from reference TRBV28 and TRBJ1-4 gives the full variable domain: DVKVTQSSRYLVKRTGEKVFLECVQDMDHENMFWYRQDPGLGLRLIYFSYDVKMKEKGDIPEGYSVSREKKERFSLILESASTNQTSMYLCASSPDWDEKLFFGSGTQLSVL.

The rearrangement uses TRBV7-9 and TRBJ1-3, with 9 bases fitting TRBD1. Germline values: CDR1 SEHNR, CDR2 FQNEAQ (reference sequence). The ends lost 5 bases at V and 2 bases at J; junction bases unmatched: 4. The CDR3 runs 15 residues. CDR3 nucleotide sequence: TGTGCCAGCAGCATCGGGACAGGGCCTGGAAACACCATATATTTT. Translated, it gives CASSIGTGPGNTIYF.

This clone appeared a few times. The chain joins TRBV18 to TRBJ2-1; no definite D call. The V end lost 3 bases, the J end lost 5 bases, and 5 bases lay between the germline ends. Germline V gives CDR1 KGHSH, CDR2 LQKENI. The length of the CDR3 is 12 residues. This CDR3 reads CASSPQNNEQFF. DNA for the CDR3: TGTGCCAGCTCACCCCAGAACAATGAGCAGTTCTTC.

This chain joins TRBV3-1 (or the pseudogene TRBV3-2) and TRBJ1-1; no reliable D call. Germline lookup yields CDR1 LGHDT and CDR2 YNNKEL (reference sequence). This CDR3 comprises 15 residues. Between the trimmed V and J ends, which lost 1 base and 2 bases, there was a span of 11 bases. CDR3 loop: CASSQGWAENTEAFF. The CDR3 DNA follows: TGTGCCAGCAGCCAAGGGTGGGCAGAAAACACTGAAGCTTTCTTT.

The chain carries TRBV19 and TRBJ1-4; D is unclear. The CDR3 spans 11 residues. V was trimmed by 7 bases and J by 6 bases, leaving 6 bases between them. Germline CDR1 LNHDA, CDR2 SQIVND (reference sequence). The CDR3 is CASIEHEKLFF. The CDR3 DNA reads TGTGCCAGTATTGAACATGAAAAACTGTTTTTT.

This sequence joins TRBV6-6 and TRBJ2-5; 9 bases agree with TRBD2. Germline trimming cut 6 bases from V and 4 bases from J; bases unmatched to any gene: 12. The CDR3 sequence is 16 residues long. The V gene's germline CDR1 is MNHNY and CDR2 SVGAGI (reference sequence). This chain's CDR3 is CASRPPWAGGIETQYF. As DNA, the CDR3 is TGTGCCAGCAGACCCCCTTGGGCGGGGGGGATAGAGACCCAGTACTTC.

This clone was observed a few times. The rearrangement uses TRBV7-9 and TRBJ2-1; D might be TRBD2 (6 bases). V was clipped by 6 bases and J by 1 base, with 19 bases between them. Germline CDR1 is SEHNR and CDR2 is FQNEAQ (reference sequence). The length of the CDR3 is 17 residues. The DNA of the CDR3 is TGTGCCAGCAGATACGAGGGGACTCCCCCGTCCTACAATGAGCAGTTCTTC. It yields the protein CASRYEGTPPSYNEQFF.

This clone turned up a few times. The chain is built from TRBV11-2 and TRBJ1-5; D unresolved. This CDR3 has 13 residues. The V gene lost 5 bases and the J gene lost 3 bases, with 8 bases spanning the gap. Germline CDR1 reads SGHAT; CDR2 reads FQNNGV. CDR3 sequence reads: CASSPDLNQPQHF. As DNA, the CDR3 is TGTGCCAGCAGCCCCGATCTCAATCAGCCCCAGCATTTT.

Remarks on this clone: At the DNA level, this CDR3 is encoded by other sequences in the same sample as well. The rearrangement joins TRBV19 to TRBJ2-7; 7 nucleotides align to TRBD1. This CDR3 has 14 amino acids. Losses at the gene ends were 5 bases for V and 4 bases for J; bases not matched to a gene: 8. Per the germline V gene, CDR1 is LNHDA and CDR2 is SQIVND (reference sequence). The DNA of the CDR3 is TGTGCCAGTAGTCGACGGGACAGAGAGTACGAGCAGTACTTC. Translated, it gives CASSRRDREYEQYF.

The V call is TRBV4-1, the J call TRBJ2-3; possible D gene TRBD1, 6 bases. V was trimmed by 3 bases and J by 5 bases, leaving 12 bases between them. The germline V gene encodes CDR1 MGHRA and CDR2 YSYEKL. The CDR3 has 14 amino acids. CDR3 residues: CASSQRGIGDTQYF. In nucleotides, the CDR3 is TGCGCCAGCAGCCAGAGGGGGATCGGAGATACGCAGTATTTT.

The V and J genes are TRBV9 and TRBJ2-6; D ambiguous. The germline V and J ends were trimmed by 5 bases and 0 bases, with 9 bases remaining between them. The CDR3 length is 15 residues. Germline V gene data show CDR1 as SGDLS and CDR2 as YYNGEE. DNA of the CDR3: TGTGCCAGCAGTGACTTGCGCTCTGGGGCCAACGTCCTGACTTTC. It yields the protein CASSDLRSGANVLTF. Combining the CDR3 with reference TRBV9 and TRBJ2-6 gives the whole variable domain DSGVTQTPKHLITATGQRVTLRCSPRSGDLSVYWYQQSLDQGLQFLIQYYNGEERAKGNILERFSAQQFPDLHSELNLSSLELGDSALYFCASSDLRSGANVLTFGAGSRLTVL.

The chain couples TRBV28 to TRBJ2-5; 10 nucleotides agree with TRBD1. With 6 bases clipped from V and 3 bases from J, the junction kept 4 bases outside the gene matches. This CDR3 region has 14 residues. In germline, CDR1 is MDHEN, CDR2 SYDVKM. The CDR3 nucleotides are TGTGCCAGCAGCGAGGACAGGGGGGAAGAGACCCAGTACTTC. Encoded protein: CASSEDRGEETQYF.

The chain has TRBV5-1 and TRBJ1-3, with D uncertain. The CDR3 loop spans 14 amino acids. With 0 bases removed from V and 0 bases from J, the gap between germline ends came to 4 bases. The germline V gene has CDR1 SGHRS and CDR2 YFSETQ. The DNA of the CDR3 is TGCGCCAGCAGCTTGGACACCTCTGGAAACACCATATATTTT. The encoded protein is CASSLDTSGNTIYF.

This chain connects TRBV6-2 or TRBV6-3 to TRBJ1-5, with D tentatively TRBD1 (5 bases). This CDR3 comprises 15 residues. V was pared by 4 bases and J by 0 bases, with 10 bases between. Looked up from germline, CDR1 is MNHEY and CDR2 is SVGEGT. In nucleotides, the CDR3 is TGTGCCAGCAGTTCCTCGGGGGTTAGCAATCAGCCCCAGCATTTT. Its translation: CASSSSGVSNQPQHF.

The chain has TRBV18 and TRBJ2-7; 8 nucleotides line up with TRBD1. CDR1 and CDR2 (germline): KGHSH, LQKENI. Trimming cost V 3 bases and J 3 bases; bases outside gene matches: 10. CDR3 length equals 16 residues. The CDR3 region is CASSPDRGSPVYEQYV. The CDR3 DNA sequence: TGTGCCAGCTCACCCGACAGGGGCTCCCCCGTCTACGAGCAGTACGTC.

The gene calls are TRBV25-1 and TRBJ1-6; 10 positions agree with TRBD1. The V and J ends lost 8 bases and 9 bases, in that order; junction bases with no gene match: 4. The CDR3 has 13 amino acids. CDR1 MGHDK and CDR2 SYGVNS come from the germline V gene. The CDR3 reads CASSGQGTSPLHF. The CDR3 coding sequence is TGTGCCAGCTCGGGACAGGGGACTTCACCCCTCCACTTT.

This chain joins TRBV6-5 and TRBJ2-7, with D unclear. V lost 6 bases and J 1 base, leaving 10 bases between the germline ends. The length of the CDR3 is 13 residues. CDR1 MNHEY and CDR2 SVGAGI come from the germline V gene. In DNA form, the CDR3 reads TGTGCCAGCAGAAGACCTGGGTCCTACGAGCAGTACGTC. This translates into CASRRPGSYEQYV.

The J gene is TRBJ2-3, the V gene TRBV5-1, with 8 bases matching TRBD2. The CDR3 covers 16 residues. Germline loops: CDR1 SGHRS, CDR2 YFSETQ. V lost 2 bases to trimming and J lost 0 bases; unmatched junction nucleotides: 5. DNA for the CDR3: TGCGCCAGCAGCTTTCAGCGGGGGACTAGCACAGATACGCAGTATTTT. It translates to CASSFQRGTSTDTQYF.

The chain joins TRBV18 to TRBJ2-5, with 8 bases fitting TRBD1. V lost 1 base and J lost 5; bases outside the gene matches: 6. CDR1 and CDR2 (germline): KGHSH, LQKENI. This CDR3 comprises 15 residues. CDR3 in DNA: TGTGCCAGCTCACCACGACAGGGGAATTCGGAGACCCAGTACTTC. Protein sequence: CASSPRQGNSETQYF.

The DNA of the CDR3 is TGTGCCAGCAATGGGGGGCAGGTTGAAAAACTGTTTTTT. It yields the protein CASNGGQVEKLFF. The rearrangement joins TRBV28 to TRBJ1-4; D might be TRBD1 (6 bases). V lost 7 bases and J 7 bases, leaving 13 bases between the germline ends. The V gene's germline CDR1 is MDHEN and CDR2 SYDVKM. The CDR3 is made up of 13 amino acids.